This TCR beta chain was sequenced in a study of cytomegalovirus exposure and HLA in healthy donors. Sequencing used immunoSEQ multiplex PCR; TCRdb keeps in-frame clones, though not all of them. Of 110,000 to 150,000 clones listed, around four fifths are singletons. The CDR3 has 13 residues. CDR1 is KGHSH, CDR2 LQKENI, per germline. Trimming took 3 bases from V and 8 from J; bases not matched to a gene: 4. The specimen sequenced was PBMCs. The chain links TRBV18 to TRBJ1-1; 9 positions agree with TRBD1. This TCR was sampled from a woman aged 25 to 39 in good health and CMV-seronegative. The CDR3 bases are TGTGCCAGCTCACCCACAGGGGGCTCGGAAGCTTTCTTT. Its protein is CASSPTGGSEAFF.